These T cell receptor beta chains were read from a single sample in a study of blood T cell repertoires in COVID-19. Here immunoSEQ multiplex PCR was the method, and the copy in TCRdb shows in-frame clones only, minus some. The sample shows over 100,000 clones, 82% of them seen only once. Source material: peripheral blood. These receptors all stem from a man between 65 and 85 years old with acute or convalescent COVID-19. The CDR3 runs from the conserved cysteine through the conserved F or W. D genes are given only for firm matches. Size is omitted from some rows. Given values are once, few, many or a class for expanded clones.

clone_size: once; v_call: TRBV28; j_call: TRBJ2-7; d_call: TRBD1; cdr3_nt: TGTGCCAGCAGTTCTCCGGGGCAGGGGGAATCCTACGAGCAGTACTTC; cdr3_aa: CASSSPGQGESYEQYF
clone_size: NA; v_call: TRBV5-1; j_call: TRBJ2-2; d_call: NA; cdr3_nt: TGCGCCAGCAGCATAGACCTAAGGGGGAAGAACACCGGGGAGCTGTTTTTT; cdr3_aa: CASSIDLRGKNTGELFF
clone_size: NA; v_call: TRBV28; j_call: TRBJ1-4; d_call: TRBD1; cdr3_nt: TGTGCCAGCAGTTTTATTGGGACAGCCGAAAAACTGTTTTTT; cdr3_aa: CASSFIGTAEKLFF
clone_size: NA; v_call: TRBV5-1; j_call: TRBJ2-3; d_call: NA; cdr3_nt: TGCGTCCCAGGAGGCGGGCGGAAAGATACGCAGTATTTT; cdr3_aa: CVPGGGRKDTQYF
clone_size: few; v_call: TRBV7-9; j_call: TRBJ1-5; d_call: TRBD1; cdr3_nt: TGTGCCAGCAGCAATTCCGGACAGGGTCGGCCCCAGCATTTT; cdr3_aa: CASSNSGQGRPQHF
clone_size: once; v_call: TRBV11-2; j_call: TRBJ2-1; d_call: TRBD2; cdr3_nt: TGTGCCAGCAGCTTAGACCGCGGACTAGCGGGAGCTGCCTCCTACAATGAGCAGTTCTTC; cdr3_aa: CASSLDRGLAGAASYNEQFF
clone_size: NA; v_call: TRBV10-3; j_call: TRBJ2-7; d_call: TRBD2; cdr3_nt: TGTGCCATCAGTGTAGCGGGCGAGCAGTACTTC; cdr3_aa: CAISVAGEQYF
clone_size: NA; v_call: TRBV6-1; j_call: TRBJ1-1; d_call: NA; cdr3_nt: TGTGCCAGCAGTGAAGGACAGGCGAACACTGAAGCTTTCTTT; cdr3_aa: CASSEGQANTEAFF
clone_size: NA; v_call: TRBV7-9; j_call: TRBJ1-1; d_call: TRBD1; cdr3_nt: TGTGCCAGCAGCTTAAAGGGACAGACGAGGTCGAACACTGAAGCTTTCTTT; cdr3_aa: CASSLKGQTRSNTEAFF
clone_size: NA; v_call: TRBV6-1; j_call: TRBJ1-4; d_call: TRBD1; cdr3_nt: TGTGCCAGCAGTGATTGGCAGGGGGGTTATGAAAAACTGTTTTTT; cdr3_aa: CASSDWQGGYEKLFF
clone_size: NA; v_call: TRBV5-6; j_call: TRBJ1-1; d_call: TRBD1; cdr3_nt: TGTGCCAGCAGCCTAGGACAGGGGTTCACTGAAGCTTTCTTT; cdr3_aa: CASSLGQGFTEAFF
clone_size: NA; v_call: TRBV18; j_call: TRBJ1-2; d_call: NA; cdr3_nt: TGTGCCAGCTCACCATCGGAGGGCGGCTACACCTTC; cdr3_aa: CASSPSEGGYTF
clone_size: NA; v_call: TRBV10-3; j_call: TRBJ2-2; d_call: NA; cdr3_nt: TGTGCCATCAGCGGACTGGCGGAGAACACCGGGGAGCTGTTTTTT; cdr3_aa: CAISGLAENTGELFF
clone_size: NA; v_call: TRBV27; j_call: TRBJ2-3; d_call: TRBD2; cdr3_nt: TGTGCCAGCAGTTTTCAGGCGGGGGGGCCGATTGGAGATACGCAGTATTTT; cdr3_aa: CASSFQAGGPIGDTQYF
clone_size: NA; v_call: TRBV5-6; j_call: TRBJ2-3; d_call: NA; cdr3_nt: TGTGCCAGCAGCTTGCGGCTAGCCAGCACAGATACGCAGTATTTT; cdr3_aa: CASSLRLASTDTQYF
clone_size: NA; v_call: TRBV27; j_call: TRBJ2-7; d_call: TRBD2; cdr3_nt: TGTGCCAGCAGTTTATCGGGCGGGACTACCTACGAGCAGTACTTC; cdr3_aa: CASSLSGGTTYEQYF
clone_size: NA; v_call: TRBV6-5; j_call: TRBJ1-5; d_call: TRBD1; cdr3_nt: TGTGCCAGGCATGACAGGGAAATCCAGCATTTT; cdr3_aa: CARHDREIQHF
clone_size: NA; v_call: TRBV7-9; j_call: TRBJ1-1; d_call: NA; cdr3_nt: TGTGCCAGCGGGGAGGGTCTTAACACTGAAGCTTTCTTT; cdr3_aa: CASGEGLNTEAFF
clone_size: NA; v_call: TRBV19; j_call: TRBJ1-1; d_call: TRBD1; cdr3_nt: TGTGCCAGCGCAATTGGGACAGGGGGTTCGAACACTGAAGCTTTCTTT; cdr3_aa: CASAIGTGGSNTEAFF
clone_size: NA; v_call: TRBV18; j_call: TRBJ1-5; d_call: NA; cdr3_nt: TGTGCCAGCTCACCTTGGGCAGGGGCCAATCAGCCCCAGCATTTT; cdr3_aa: CASSPWAGANQPQHF
clone_size: NA; v_call: TRBV5-1; j_call: TRBJ1-3; d_call: NA; cdr3_nt: TGCGCCAGCAGGGCGGCAGGGGCTACGGGAAACACCATATATTTT; cdr3_aa: CASRAAGATGNTIYF
clone_size: NA; v_call: TRBV6-5; j_call: TRBJ2-5; d_call: TRBD1; cdr3_nt: TGTGCCAGCAGTTACCGGACAGGGGTTTCTCAGGAGACCCAGTACTTC; cdr3_aa: CASSYRTGVSQETQYF
clone_size: NA; v_call: TRBV10-3; j_call: TRBJ1-2; d_call: TRBD1; cdr3_nt: TGTGCCGTAGGAATCGGGACAGAATTCTATGGCTACACCTTC; cdr3_aa: CAVGIGTEFYGYTF
clone_size: NA; v_call: TRBV5-1; j_call: TRBJ1-2; d_call: TRBD1; cdr3_nt: TGCGCCAGCAGCCGCGACAGGGGAGGTGACTATGGCTACACCTTC; cdr3_aa: CASSRDRGGDYGYTF
clone_size: NA; v_call: TRBV9; j_call: TRBJ1-5; d_call: TRBD1; cdr3_nt: TGTGCCAGTTACCCGACAGGGTTAAAACAGCCCCAGCATTTT; cdr3_aa: CASYPTGLKQPQHF
clone_size: few; v_call: TRBV19; j_call: TRBJ1-1; d_call: TRBD1; cdr3_nt: TGTGCCAGTCAGAGAGACCGACAGGGACAGGAAGCTTTCTTT; cdr3_aa: CASQRDRQGQEAFF
clone_size: NA; v_call: TRBV11-2; j_call: TRBJ2-7; d_call: NA; cdr3_nt: TGTGCCAGCAGCCCTTGGGGGACACGGTCCTACGAGCAGTACTTC; cdr3_aa: CASSPWGTRSYEQYF
clone_size: NA; v_call: TRBV19; j_call: TRBJ1-5; d_call: NA; cdr3_nt: TGTGCCAGTAGTGCAGGACAGAGACTTCCCGCTCAGCCCCAGCATTTT; cdr3_aa: CASSAGQRLPAQPQHF
clone_size: NA; v_call: TRBV28; j_call: TRBJ1-6; d_call: TRBD1; cdr3_nt: TGTGCCAGCAGTTTACAGGGGGCAGATTCACCCCTCCACTTT; cdr3_aa: CASSLQGADSPLHF
clone_size: NA; v_call: TRBV6-5; j_call: TRBJ1-2; d_call: NA; cdr3_nt: TGTGCCAGCAGAAACTCGGGAGGGTTTAGCGGCTACACCTTC; cdr3_aa: CASRNSGGFSGYTF
clone_size: few; v_call: TRBV18; j_call: TRBJ1-1; d_call: NA; cdr3_nt: TGTGCCAGCTCACGACAAGACGGTAGGTACACTGAAGCTTTCTTT; cdr3_aa: CASSRQDGRYTEAFF
clone_size: NA; v_call: TRBV7-9; j_call: TRBJ1-5; d_call: NA; cdr3_nt: TGTGCCAGCAGCTTAACAGGCGGCCAGCCCCAGCATTTT; cdr3_aa: CASSLTGGQPQHF
clone_size: NA; v_call: TRBV10-2; j_call: TRBJ1-2; d_call: TRBD1; cdr3_nt: TGCGCCAGCAGTGAGTCATGGGGACAGGGCTATTCTGGCTACACCTTC; cdr3_aa: CASSESWGQGYSGYTF